The T cell receptor beta chain described here comes from a study of preoperative IRX-2 immunotherapy in early breast cancer. Regarding treatment: preoperative locoregional IRX-2 cytokine immunotherapy. This phase Ib study tested locoregional IRX-2 cytokine immunotherapy given before surgery. Here immunoSEQ multiplex PCR was the method, and the copy in TCRdb shows in-frame clones only, minus some. The profile shows about 42,000 clones, approximately 80% of them singletons. This TCR came from a human donor with breast cancer. The starting material was tumor tissue, obtained after IRX-2 immunotherapy.

The CDR3 protein is CASSSQGFGDTIYF. CDR3 DNA: TGTGCCAGCAGCTCCCAGGGATTCGGGGACACCATATATTTT. The chain has TRBV11-3 and TRBJ1-3; D possibly corresponds to TRBD1 (5 bases). Germline CDR1 SGHNT, CDR2 YENEEA. There are 14 residues in the CDR3. V was pared by 4 bases and J by 8 bases, with 15 bases between.